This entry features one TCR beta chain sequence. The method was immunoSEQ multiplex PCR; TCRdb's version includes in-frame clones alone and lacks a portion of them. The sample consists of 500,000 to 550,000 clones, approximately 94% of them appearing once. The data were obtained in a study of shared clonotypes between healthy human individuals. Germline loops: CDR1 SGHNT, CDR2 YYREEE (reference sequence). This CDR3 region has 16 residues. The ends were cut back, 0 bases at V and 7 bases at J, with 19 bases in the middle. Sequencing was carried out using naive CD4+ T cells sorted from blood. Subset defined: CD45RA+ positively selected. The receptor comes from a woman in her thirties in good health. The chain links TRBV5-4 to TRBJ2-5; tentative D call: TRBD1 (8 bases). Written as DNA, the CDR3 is TGTGCCAGCAGCTTGGTGAGCGGGACAGGATTATTGACCCAGTACTTC. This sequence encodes CASSLVSGTGLLTQYF.